The 3 T cell receptor beta chains presented below share a single source sample, sequenced in a study of blood T cell repertoires in COVID-19. Sequenced by immunoSEQ multiplex PCR; TCRdb stores in-frame clones only, minus some. The data show 93,000 or so clones, under 90% seen once. The specimen sequenced was peripheral blood. The receptors were gathered from a human donor in a cohort sampled during active or convalescent COVID-19.

Concerning this clone: Other DNA sequences in the sample encode the same CDR3. This rearrangement joins TRBV11-2 to TRBJ2-5; maybe TRBD1 (6 bases). CDR1 is SGHAT and CDR2 is FQNNGV in the germline V gene. CDR3 length: 14 residues. V was pared by 5 bases and J by 1 base, with 11 bases between. CDR3 sequence: CASSPGQFQETQYF. The CDR3 DNA reads TGTGCCAGCAGCCCCGGACAGTTCCAAGAGACCCAGTACTTC.

This clone was counted once. This chain uses TRBV6-4 with TRBJ2-7, with 9 positions matching TRBD2. The CDR3 loop spans 15 amino acids. Germline trimming cut 8 bases from V and 2 bases from J; bases unmatched to any gene: 10. Germline V gene sequence: CDR1 MRHNA, CDR2 SNTAGT. CDR3 in amino acids: CASPRWTSEAYEQYF. The CDR3 DNA reads TGTGCCAGCCCTCGGTGGACTAGCGAGGCCTACGAGCAGTACTTC.

The genes are TRBV6-5 and TRBJ1-1; no reliable D call. The CDR3 runs 12 residues. Per the germline V gene, CDR1 is MNHEY and CDR2 is SVGAGI. V was clipped by 6 bases and J by 0 bases, with 5 bases between them. The CDR3 DNA is TGTGCCAGCAGCACTTTGAACACTGAAGCTTTCTTT. Residues: CASSTLNTEAFF.